A selection of T cell receptor beta chains follows, all from one sample in a study of T cells in Graves' hyperthyroidism and ophthalmopathy. TCRdb recomputed calls from the multiplex PCR reads with MiXCR, one row per CDR3 protein. Of hundreds of thousands of distinct CDR3 sequences in the sample, about a sixth were seen once. The sample consisted of blood. The receptors shown here come from a woman aged 55-70 years with Graves' ophthalmopathy. Both conserved end residues are part of each CDR3. A D gene is named only where the DNA matches it firmly. Rows give clone size only sometimes, using once, few, many, or a class for an expanded clone.

>TRBJ2-2|TRBD2|few|TRBV28
TGTGCCAGCAGTTTGAGGATAGCTAGCGGGGGGGCAACCGGGGAGCTGTTTTTT
CASSLRIASGGATGELFF
>TRBJ1-5|TRBD1|few|TRBV19
TGTGCCAGTAGTTCTTCGACGAGGGGGCCCGAAGGTAATCAGCCCCAGCATTTT
CASSSSTRGPEGNQPQHF
>TRBJ1-5|TRBD1|NA|TRBV7-3
TGTGCCAGCAGCCGACAGGGGAACTATAGCAATCAGCCCCAGCATTTT
CASSRQGNYSNQPQHF
>TRBJ1-1|NA|many|TRBV5-1
TGCGCCAGCAGCTTGAACCCTCAGAACACTGAAGCTTTCTTT
CASSLNPQNTEAFF
>TRBJ2-1|TRBD1|NA|TRBV27
TGTGCCAGCAGTTTCAGGGGGCCGCCCAGCCCCTACAATGAGCAGTTCTTC
CASSFRGPPSPYNEQFF
>TRBJ2-7|NA|NA|TRBV7-9
TGTGCCAGCAGCGACCGGACGGGCTCCTACGAGCAGTACTTC
CASSDRTGSYEQYF
>TRBJ1-2|NA|few|TRBV20-1
TGCAGTGCTAGAGACCCCCTTAGGGCTAAGAGCGGCTACACCTTC
CSARDPLRAKSGYTF
>TRBJ2-3|TRBD1|many|TRBV11-2
TGTGCCAGCAGCCCGGACAGGATTACAGATACGCAGTATTTT
CASSPDRITDTQYF
>TRBJ2-7|NA|many|TRBV27
TGTGCCAGCAGTTCTCCAACGAGGTCATCCTACGAGCAGTACTTC
CASSSPTRSSYEQYF
>TRBJ2-3|TRBD2|few|TRBV5-1
TGCGCCAGCAGCTCTGAGTACCCATCCGGGGCGGGGGCAGATACGCAGTATTTT
CASSSEYPSGAGADTQYF
>TRBJ2-4|NA|few|TRBV5-4
TGTGCCAGCAGCTCGGAGTCGGCCCTAGCCAAAAACATTCAGTACTTC
CASSSESALAKNIQYF
>TRBJ2-1|NA|many|TRBV15
TGTGCCACCAGCAGAGATTTTCGGAGGCGGGGTACTGAGCAGTTCTTC
CATSRDFRRRGTEQFF
>TRBJ2-3|TRBD2|NA|TRBV20-1
TGCAGTGCTCTAGCGGGGGGGTCGTCGGATACGCAGTATTTT
CSALAGGSSDTQYF
>TRBJ1-2|NA|many|TRBV7-2
TGTGCCAGCAGCCCATACCAGCCTACGGATGGCTACACCTTC
CASSPYQPTDGYTF
>TRBJ1-5|TRBD1|few|TRBV2
TGTGCCAGCAGTAAAGGACAGGGTCGGCCCCAGCATTTT
CASSKGQGRPQHF
>TRBJ2-7|TRBD2|NA|TRBV4-2
TGTGCCAGCAGCCAAGAGGTAGCGGGAGCGTCCTACGAGCAGTACTTC
CASSQEVAGASYEQYF
>TRBJ2-7|TRBD2|NA|TRBV7-3
TGTGCCAGCAGCTTTAGCGGGGTGGACGAGCAGTACTTC
CASSFSGVDEQYF
>TRBJ1-6|NA|few|TRBV12-5
TGTGCTAGTGGTAGGGAAGATTCACCCCTCCACTTT
CASGREDSPLHF
>TRBJ1-2|TRBD1|few|TRBV6-1
TGTGCCAGCAGGCAGGGGGCGGAGGGTGGCTACACCTTC
CASRQGAEGGYTF
>TRBJ2-2|NA|many|TRBV13
TGTGCCAGCAGCTTCGGGCGGAACACCGGGGAGCTGTTTTTT
CASSFGRNTGELFF
>TRBJ2-7|TRBD1|many|TRBV7-2
TGTGCCAGCAGCTTACTAGGACAGGGGGCCCCCCCCCACTACGAGCAGTACTTC
CASSLLGQGAPPHYEQYF
>TRBJ2-7|NA|many|TRBV11-2
TGTGCCAGCAACAATTTAGGGGGAAGCTCCTACGAGCAGTACTTC
CASNNLGGSSYEQYF
>TRBJ2-3|NA|many|TRBV5-6
TGTGCCAGCAGCTTGAGGAGTCTTCAAGATACGCAGTATTTT
CASSLRSLQDTQYF
>TRBJ2-1|NA|few|TRBV3-1
TGTGCCAGCAGCGGGGTCCGAGGCGGGGTCCTTGCCTCCTACAATGAGCAGTTCTTC
CASSGVRGGVLASYNEQFF
>TRBJ1-5|NA|many|TRBV20-1
TGCAGTGCTACCGGGGGCCTCAACAATCAGCCCCAGCATTTT
CSATGGLNNQPQHF
>TRBJ2-1|NA|many|TRBV28
TGTGCCAGCAGTTTATGGGTCAGGGGAAGCTCCTACAATGAGCAGTTCTTC
CASSLWVRGSSYNEQFF
>TRBJ1-5|NA|NA|TRBV12-5
TGTGCTAGTGGAGGGGGGGGCTCGGGTCAGCCCCAGCATTTT
CASGGGGSGQPQHF
>TRBJ2-7|NA|few|TRBV6-2/TRBV6-3
TGTGCCAGCCCGACGGGATCCTACGAGCAGTACTTC
CASPTGSYEQYF
>TRBJ2-7|NA|many|TRBV3-1
TGTGCCAGCAGCCAAGATGCTAGCGACTCCTACGAGCAGTACTTC
CASSQDASDSYEQYF
>TRBJ1-6|NA|few|TRBV5-1
TGCGCCAGCAGCTTAAATGTGGATTCACCCCTCCACTTT
CASSLNVDSPLHF